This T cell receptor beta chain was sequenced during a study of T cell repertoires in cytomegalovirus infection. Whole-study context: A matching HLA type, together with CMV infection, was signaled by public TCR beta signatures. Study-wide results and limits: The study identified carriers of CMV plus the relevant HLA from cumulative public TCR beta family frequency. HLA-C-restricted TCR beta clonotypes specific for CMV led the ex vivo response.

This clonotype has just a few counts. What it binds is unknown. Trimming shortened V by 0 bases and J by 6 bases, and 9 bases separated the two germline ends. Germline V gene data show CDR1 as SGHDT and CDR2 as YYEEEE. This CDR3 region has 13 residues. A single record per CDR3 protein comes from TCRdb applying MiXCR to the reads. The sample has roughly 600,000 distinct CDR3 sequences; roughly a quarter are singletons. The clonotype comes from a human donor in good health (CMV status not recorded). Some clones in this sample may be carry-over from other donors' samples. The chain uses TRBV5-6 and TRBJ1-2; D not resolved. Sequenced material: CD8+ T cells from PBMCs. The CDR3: CASSLDISHGYTF. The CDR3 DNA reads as TGTGCCAGCAGCTTGGATATATCTCATGGCTACACCTTC.